These T cell receptor beta chains were read from a single sample in a study of blood T cell repertoires in COVID-19. Data came from immunoSEQ multiplex PCR; TCRdb stores just in-frame clones and leaves some out. The profile covers around 170,000 clones, with around 90% appearing a single time and approximately 3% taken by the ten largest. What was sequenced was peripheral blood. These receptor sequences come from a man aged 55 to 70 with acute or convalescent COVID-19. CDR3s include the opening cysteine and the closing phenylalanine or tryptophan. The D gene is left open where the match is weak. Some rows have no size entry. The others give once, few or many, or a class for an expanded clone.

d_call | j_call | v_call | clone_size | cdr3_aa | cdr3_nt
TRBD1 | TRBJ1-1 | TRBV5-1 | - | CASRPTGGSTEAFF | TGCGCCAGCAGACCGACAGGGGGCAGCACTGAAGCTTTCTTT
- | TRBJ1-3 | TRBV30 | - | CAWETGSSGNTIYF | TGTGCCTGGGAAACAGGGAGCTCTGGAAACACCATATATTTT
TRBD1 | TRBJ2-1 | TRBV6-5 | - | CASSLVGTVNNEQFF | TGTGCCAGCAGTCTCGTAGGGACAGTTAACAATGAGCAGTTCTTC
- | TRBJ2-3 | TRBV7-6 | - | CASSFGDTQYF | TGTGCCAGCAGCTTCGGAGATACGCAGTATTTT
- | TRBJ2-4 | TRBV11-2 | - | CASSVATGTSKNIQYF | TGTGCCAGCAGCGTAGCGACCGGGACTTCCAAAAACATTCAGTACTTC
TRBD1 | TRBJ1-6 | TRBV6-5 | - | CASTGDRGLNSPLHF | TGTGCCAGCACTGGAGACAGGGGGCTTAATTCACCCCTCCACTTT
- | TRBJ2-5 | TRBV4-1 | - | CASSQVGKGEYQETQYF | TGCGCCAGCAGCCAAGTGGGTAAGGGGGAGTACCAAGAGACCCAGTACTTC
TRBD1 | TRBJ1-5 | TRBV7-2 | - | CASSLVGDRVQPQHF | TGTGCCAGCAGCTTAGTCGGCGACAGGGTTCAGCCCCAGCATTTT
- | TRBJ1-2 | TRBV30 | - | CAWSTQSWSAANYGYTF | TGTGCCTGGAGCACACAGTCGTGGTCGGCCGCTAACTATGGCTACACCTTC
- | TRBJ2-3 | TRBV5-1 | - | CASSLGNRQYF | TGCGCCAGCAGCTTGGGGAACAGGCAGTATTTT
- | TRBJ1-1 | TRBV3-1/TRBV3-2 | - | CASSQPCRDILEAFF | TGTGCCAGCAGCCAGCCGTGTCGGGACATCCTAGAAGCTTTCTTT
TRBD1 | TRBJ2-5 | TRBV7-2 | many | CASSFDRGLETQYF | TGTGCCAGCAGCTTTGACAGGGGTTTGGAGACCCAGTACTTC
- | TRBJ1-2 | TRBV20-1 | - | CSASVLKGYTF | TGCAGTGCCTCGGTCCTTAAGGGCTACACCTTC
- | TRBJ1-5 | TRBV18 | - | CASSLDNNQPQHF | TGTGCCAGCTCACTGGACAACAATCAGCCCCAGCATTTT
TRBD2 | TRBJ2-3 | TRBV6-6 | - | CASRTSGTTDTQYF | TGTGCCAGCAGGACTAGCGGAACCACAGATACGCAGTATTTT
TRBD2 | TRBJ2-7 | TRBV6-5 | - | CASSTPGTTIRQQYF | TGTGCCAGCAGTACACCCGGGACTACTATACGGCAGCAGTACTTC
- | TRBJ2-1 | TRBV24-1 | - | CATSDGTQYNEQFF | TGTGCCACCAGTGACGGGACACAATACAATGAGCAGTTCTTC
- | TRBJ1-1 | TRBV7-2 | - | CASSLFGGVEAFF | TGTGCCAGCAGCTTATTTGGGGGCGTTGAAGCTTTCTTT
TRBD2 | TRBJ2-3 | TRBV7-9 | few | CASLGGEDTQYF | TGTGCCAGCCTCGGGGGGGAAGATACGCAGTATTTT
- | TRBJ1-3 | TRBV10-3 | - | CAISADSSGNTIYF | TGTGCCATCAGTGCGGACAGCTCTGGAAACACCATATATTTT
- | TRBJ2-2 | TRBV11-2 | - | CASSTRLRGIGELFF | TGTGCCAGCAGCACAAGACTCCGGGGGATCGGGGAGCTGTTTTTT
- | TRBJ1-1 | TRBV18 | once | CASSPAVAQMAFF | TGTGCCAGCTCACCCGCAGTCGCACAGATGGCTTTCTTT
TRBD1 | TRBJ1-4 | TRBV18 | - | CASSSRTGGYEKLFF | TGTGCCAGCTCATCCCGGACAGGGGGTTACGAAAAACTGTTTTTT